The sequence of this T cell receptor beta chain was determined in a study of OX40 agonist ivuxolimab in advanced cancers. Whole-study context: Every 2 weeks, ivuxolimab was infused into the patients intravenously at between 0.01 and 10 mg/kg. Eligibility admitted prior anti-PD-1, anti-PD-L1 or anti-CTLA-4 therapy; 40% had some. Whole-study findings and limits: Doses of 0.1 to 3.0 mg/kg were accompanied by clonal expansion of CD4+ and CD8+ blood T cells by week 6. Expanded clones tended on average to be more numerous among CD8+ T cells than CD4+.

V lost 0 bases and J lost 7, with 7 bases in between. Germline V gives CDR1 GTSNPN, CDR2 SVGIG (reference sequence). The CDR3 consists of 11 residues. Sequencing was performed with immunoSEQ multiplex PCR; in TCRdb, only in-frame clones are kept and a portion is missing. This sample has 70,000 or so clones, with roughly nine tenths found just once. This clone occurred a few times. The antigen is undetermined. The J gene is TRBJ2-7, the V gene TRBV30, with TRBD2 as a possible D gene (5 bases). The source is an adult with an advanced solid tumor such as melanoma, head and neck, liver or kidney cancer. The specimen was CD4+ or CD8+ T cells sorted from blood, collected in a trial of the OX40 agonist ivuxolimab. CDR3 sequence reads: CAWSVRGEQYF. The CDR3 coding sequence is TGTGCCTGGAGTGTACGAGGGGAGCAGTACTTC. The full variable domain, completed using reference TRBV30 and TRBJ2-7, is SQTIHQWPATLVQPVGSPLSLECTVEGTSNPNLYWYRQAAGRGLQLLFYSVGIGQISSEVPQNLSASRPQDRQFILSSKKLLLSDSGFYLCAWSVRGEQYFGPGTRLTVT.